Following are 9 T cell receptor beta chains from one sample sequenced in a study of shared clonotypes between healthy human individuals. TCRdb's table, derived via immunoSEQ multiplex PCR, lists solely in-frame clones and lacks some. Counted here are about 1.1 million clones, 75% to 85% occurring once; the ten biggest clones make up approximately 0.5%. The source material was memory CD4+ T cells from PBMCs. Subset defined: CD45RA-negative fraction. The receptors were gathered from a man between 18 and 29 years old in good health. Some clones in this sample may be carry-over from other donors' samples.

This rearrangement joins TRBV13 to TRBJ2-5, with D perhaps given as TRBD1 or TRBD2 (5 bases each). The germline gives CDR1 PRHDT, CDR2 FYEKMQ (reference sequence). V was pared by 5 bases and J by 4 bases, with 14 bases between. The CDR3 is made up of 14 amino acids. The CDR3 spells CASSPGKGPETQYF. The DNA of the CDR3 is TGTGCCAGCAGCCCCGGGAAGGGGCCAGAGACCCAGTACTTC. The full variable domain, completed using reference TRBV13 and TRBJ2-5, is AAGVIQSPRHLIKEKRETATLKCYPIPRHDTVYWYQQGPGQDPQFLISFYEKMQSDKGSIPDRFSAQQFSDYHSELNMSSLELGDSALYFCASSPGKGPETQYFGPGTRLLVL.

This clone was recorded once. This CDR3 reads CASSLSRDPYGYTF. CDR3 sequence (DNA): TGTGCCAGCAGCTTGTCCAGGGACCCCTATGGCTACACCTTC. The rearrangement links TRBV5-5 to TRBJ1-2; a weak D match, TRBD1 (5 bases). V lost 1 base and J lost 4, with 11 bases in between. Per germline, CDR1 SGHKS and CDR2 YYEKEE (reference sequence). This CDR3 is 14 amino acids long.

J is TRBJ2-5 and V is TRBV11-2; D ambiguous. Germline loops: CDR1 SGHAT, CDR2 FQNNGV. This CDR3 region has 14 residues. Trimming took off 5 bases at V and 3 bases at J, with 13 bases between the two ends. The CDR3 reads CASSPLTGKETQYF. DNA for the CDR3: TGTGCCAGCAGCCCCCTAACGGGTAAAGAGACCCAGTACTTC.

This clone came up a few times. The chain is built from TRBV7-9 and TRBJ2-3, with D unresolved. Germline V CDR1 and CDR2: SEHNR, FQNEAQ (reference sequence). Trimming shortened V by 5 bases and J by 4 bases, and 13 bases separated the two germline ends. The CDR3 extends over 14 amino acids. The CDR3 nucleotides are TGTGCCAGCAGCCGAAGGACGACCGCAGATACGCAGTATTTT. This encodes CASSRRTTADTQYF.

J is TRBJ2-3 and V is TRBV19, with 7 bases lining up with TRBD2. This CDR3 has 14 residues. Germline V gene lookup returns CDR1 LNHDA and CDR2 SQIVND (reference sequence). Trimming at V came to 10 bases and at J to 6 bases, leaving 13 bases not matched to a gene. CDR3 nucleotides: TGTGCCACAAATAGCGGGTTTTTCAGGGATACGCAGTATTTT. Translating it yields CATNSGFFRDTQYF.

The gene calls are TRBV29-1 and TRBJ2-7, with TRBD2 as a possible D gene (6 bases). Germline lookup yields CDR1 SQVTM and CDR2 ANQGSEA. V dropped 7 bases and J dropped 7 bases, with 26 bases sitting between them. The CDR3 runs 15 residues. CDR3 region: CSAAPGGTSPLEQYF. The CDR3 DNA is TGCAGCGCCGCACCCGGCGGGACTTCCCCCTTAGAGCAGTACTTC.

The V call is TRBV30, the J call TRBJ2-6; D is perhaps TRBD1 (6 bases). Germline CDR1 and CDR2: GTSNPN and SVGIG (reference sequence). This CDR3 has 15 residues. V dropped 2 bases and J dropped 1 base, with 9 bases sitting between them. This chain's CDR3 is CAWSIQGSGANVLTF. In DNA, the CDR3 is TGTGCCTGGAGTATCCAGGGGTCTGGGGCCAACGTCCTGACTTTC. The whole variable domain, remainder taken from reference TRBV30 and TRBJ2-6, is SQTIHQWPATLVQPVGSPLSLECTVEGTSNPNLYWYRQAAGRGLQLLFYSVGIGQISSEVPQNLSASRPQDRQFILSSKKLLLSDSGFYLCAWSIQGSGANVLTFGAGSRLTVL.

Only a few counts were recorded for this clone. The chain carries TRBV19 and TRBJ1-5; TRBD1 matches 7 bases. The V segment lost 6 bases and the J segment 0 bases; nucleotides outside the gene matches: 14. In germline, CDR1 is LNHDA, CDR2 SQIVND (reference sequence). The CDR3 is 18 amino acids. The CDR3 DNA is TGTGCCAGTAGACCAACCCGGGGACAGCACAATAGCAATCAGCCCCAGCATTTT. Translated: CASRPTRGQHNSNQPQHF. Combining the CDR3 with reference TRBV19 and TRBJ1-5 gives the whole variable domain DGGITQSPKYLFRKEGQNVTLSCEQNLNHDAMYWYRQDPGQGLRLIYYSQIVNDFQKGDIAEGYSVSREKKESFPLTVTSAQKNPTAFYLCASRPTRGQHNSNQPQHFGDGTRLSIL.

This clone was detected only once. This chain connects TRBV28 to TRBJ2-4; TRBD2 matches 13 bases. Germline loops: CDR1 MDHEN, CDR2 SYDVKM. The CDR3 runs 16 residues. The ends lost 6 bases at V and 2 bases at J; junction bases unmatched: 4. The DNA for the CDR3 is TGTGCCAGCAGGACTAGCGGGAGGCTTCCCAAAAACATTCAGTACTTC. Translating it yields CASRTSGRLPKNIQYF.